Each of the 26 T cell receptor beta chains below was sequenced from the same sample in a study of human CD4 T cells and Enterobacteriaceae. TCRdb keeps only in-frame clones here, not all; method: immunoSEQ multiplex PCR. The table shows about 29,000 clones, with approximately 82% occurring only once. Memory CD4+ T cells were sorted as all CD4+ cells except CD45RA+CCR7+CD95- naive cells, over 95% pure. Sample: memory CD4+ T cells from blood. The receptors come from a human donor in good health.

The V and J genes are TRBV27 and TRBJ1-5, with TRBD1 matching over 9 bases. Unmatched junction bases numbered 7, after V lost 9 bases and J lost 4 bases. The CDR3 totals 14 residues. CDR1 and CDR2 (germline): MNHEY, SMNVEV (reference sequence). The CDR3 DNA reads as TGTGCCAGTAGAACAGGGGGCTGGAATCAGCCCCAGCATTTT. It specifies CASRTGGWNQPQHF.

The chain has TRBV4-1 and TRBJ1-1; 7 nucleotides line up with TRBD1. The CDR3 covers 13 residues. J lost 10 bases, V lost 4 bases, and 9 bases had no gene match. The germline CDR1 and CDR2 sequences are MGHRA and YSYEKL. For the CDR3, the DNA is TGCGCCAGCAGCCTTGACCTCTCAGGGGGAGCTTTCTTT. Residues: CASSLDLSGGAFF.

V and J are TRBV2 and TRBJ1-1; 8 bases are shared with TRBD1. Germline V lookup: CDR1 SNHLY, CDR2 FYNNEI. V lost 4 bases, J lost 6 bases, and 1 base stayed unmatched. This CDR3 contains 12 residues. Here the CDR3 DNA reads TGTGCCAGCAGTGCACAGGGGGCTGAAGCTTTCTTT. Its translation is CASSAQGAEAFF.

This chain joins TRBV7-9 and TRBJ1-4; D not resolved. Germline-derived CDR1 and CDR2 are SEHNR and FQNEAQ (reference sequence). This CDR3 contains 16 residues. The V end lost 0 bases, the J end lost 0 bases, and 8 bases lay between the germline ends. Here the CDR3 reads CASSLALSPTNEKLFF. DNA for the CDR3: TGTGCCAGCAGCTTAGCTTTGAGCCCAACTAATGAAAAACTGTTTTTT.

This clone showed up just once. Here the CDR3 reads CASSLGGTGNTEAFF. In DNA, the CDR3 is TGCGCCAGCAGCTTGGGCGGGACAGGGAACACTGAAGCTTTCTTT. The rearrangement joins TRBV5-1 to TRBJ1-1, with TRBD1 matching 8 bases. The V gene end was trimmed by 0 bases and the J gene end by 1 base; junction bases not matched to a gene: 2. Germline-derived CDR1 and CDR2 are SGHRS and YFSETQ. CDR3 length: 15 residues.

This chain connects TRBV27 to TRBJ2-3; D uncertain. The CDR3 totals 15 residues. Germline V gene sequence: CDR1 MNHEY, CDR2 SMNVEV (reference sequence). Trimming removed 8 bases at V and 2 bases at J, with 17 bases between. CDR3 nucleotide sequence: TGTGCCAGCTCCCTAAGGGCGCTATTCACAGATACGCAGTATTTT. It yields the protein CASSLRALFTDTQYF.

This chain uses TRBV28 with TRBJ1-1; D is ambiguous. The ends were cut back, 5 bases at V and 8 bases at J, with 21 bases in the middle. CDR1 and CDR2 (germline): MDHEN, SYDVKM. The CDR3 is 15 residues long. In nucleotides, the CDR3 is TGTGCCAGCAGTCCCCCGGGCGCCTTTGGAAACGAAGCTTTCTTT. This translates into CASSPPGAFGNEAFF.

V is TRBV4-2 and J is TRBJ1-5; D unresolved. Trimming took off 0 bases at V and 5 bases at J, with 5 bases between the two ends. The CDR3 consists of 13 residues. The germline V gene encodes CDR1 LGHNA and CDR2 YNFKEQ. DNA of the CDR3: TGTGCCAGCAGCCAAGATAGGGATCAGCCCCAGCATTTT. It is translated as CASSQDRDQPQHF.

The gene calls are TRBV5-1 and TRBJ2-6; 7 positions match TRBD1. V gave up 4 bases and J gave up 4 bases; unmatched junction bases: 8. The CDR3 contains 16 residues. In germline, CDR1 is SGHRS, CDR2 YFSETQ. The CDR3 coding sequence is TGCGCCAGCAGCCGAGCGACAGGGACCGGGGCCAACGTCCTGACTTTC. Residues: CASSRATGTGANVLTF.

This chain uses TRBV2 with TRBJ2-3, with a possible D match to TRBD2 (7 bases). The V gene lost 5 bases and the J gene lost 0 bases, with 18 bases spanning the gap. The germline gives CDR1 SNHLY, CDR2 FYNNEI. The CDR3 sequence is 17 residues long. CDR3 DNA: TGTGCCAGCAGTTCGAGGGGGGGCCCCTTGAGCACAGATACGCAGTATTTT. It yields the protein CASSSRGGPLSTDTQYF.

V gene TRBV6-4 combines with J gene TRBJ2-3, with 9 bases aligning to TRBD2. The CDR3 extends over 17 amino acids. The trim removed 0 bases at V and 0 bases at J, leaving 4 bases unmatched. Germline loops: CDR1 MRHNA, CDR2 SNTAGT. This CDR3 reads CASSDSVTSGSTDTQYF. CDR3 nucleotides: TGTGCCAGCAGTGACTCGGTAACTAGCGGGAGCACAGATACGCAGTATTTT.

This clone was recorded once. J is TRBJ1-2 and V is TRBV5-1; no reliable D call. CDR1 is SGHRS, CDR2 YFSETQ, per germline. V lost 0 bases and J 2 bases, leaving 11 bases between the germline ends. The CDR3 length is 15 residues. The CDR3: CASSLGTETNYGYTF. For the CDR3, the DNA is TGCGCCAGCAGCTTGGGGACGGAAACCAACTATGGCTACACCTTC.

This clone was seen a few times. The rearrangement links TRBV10-3 to TRBJ1-1; D is unresolved. Germline V gene lookup returns CDR1 ENHRY and CDR2 SYGVKD. The V gene lost 10 bases and the J gene lost 3 bases, with 15 bases spanning the gap. The CDR3 spans 13 residues. This chain's CDR3 is CATLDVWDTEAFF. As DNA, the CDR3 is TGTGCCACCCTAGACGTGTGGGACACTGAAGCTTTCTTT.

The CDR3 is CASSIRQPGLAGRGKTQYF. The CDR3 region has the DNA TGTGCCAGTAGTATCAGACAACCGGGACTAGCGGGACGCGGGAAGACCCAGTACTTC. The chain has TRBV19 and TRBJ2-5, with 13 bases fitting TRBD2. In germline, CDR1 is LNHDA, CDR2 SQIVND (reference sequence). After removal of 3 bases from V and 6 bases from J, the junction contained 16 bases not matched to a gene. The CDR3 covers 19 residues.

As DNA, the CDR3 is TGTGCCAGCAGTTTCTTGGGAGGGCAGGCACGTGAAGCTTTCTTT. Its translation is CASSFLGGQAREAFF. This chain connects TRBV6-6 to TRBJ1-1; D gene unclear. The CDR3 has 15 amino acids. Trimming left V 4 bases short and J 7 bases short, with 19 bases between. The germline gives CDR1 MNHNY, CDR2 SVGAGI (reference sequence).

The count of this clone is one. J is TRBJ1-4 and V is TRBV9; TRBD1 matches at 7 bases. Germline lookup yields CDR1 SGDLS and CDR2 YYNGEE. After removal of 0 bases from V and 2 bases from J, the junction contained 7 bases not matched to a gene. CDR3 size: 17 residues. This CDR3 reads CASSVGGGALTNEKLFF. For the CDR3, the DNA is TGTGCCAGCAGCGTAGGAGGGGGCGCCTTGACTAATGAAAAACTGTTTTTT.

This sequence joins TRBV6-6 and TRBJ1-1, with a tentative D call TRBD1 (5 bases). There are 12 residues in the CDR3. The germline V and J ends were trimmed by 7 bases and 6 bases, with 12 bases remaining between them. The V gene's germline CDR1 is MNHNY and CDR2 SVGAGI (reference sequence). CDR3 DNA sequence: TGTGCCAGCAACCTTATGGGGGCTGAAGCTTTCTTT. Translating it yields CASNLMGAEAFF.

The rearrangement joins TRBV10-3 to TRBJ1-4, with 7 bases fitting TRBD1. CDR1 ENHRY and CDR2 SYGVKD come from the germline V gene. The V gene end was trimmed by 6 bases and the J gene end by 5 bases; junction bases not matched to a gene: 3. There are 13 residues in the CDR3. The CDR3 coding sequence is TGTGCCATCAGAGGGACAGAAAATGAAAAACTGTTTTTT. Translating it yields CAIRGTENEKLFF.

This rearrangement joins TRBV28 to TRBJ1-5, with 9 bases aligning to TRBD1. CDR1 is MDHEN and CDR2 is SYDVKM in the germline V gene. Germline trimming cut 8 bases from V and 7 bases from J; bases unmatched to any gene: 6. CDR3 length: 13 residues. CDR3 loop: CASRGQGGQPQHF. CDR3 DNA: TGTGCCAGCCGGGGACAGGGTGGGCAGCCCCAGCATTTT.

The chain links TRBV7-3 to TRBJ2-1; D possibly corresponds to TRBD2 (5 bases). CDR3 length: 17 residues. The germline V gene encodes CDR1 SGHTA and CDR2 FQGTGA. V shed 1 base and J shed 0 bases, with 13 bases lying between them. The CDR3 region is CASSLNSAGFSYNEQFF. CDR3 DNA sequence: TGTGCCAGCAGCTTAAATTCGGCGGGTTTCTCCTACAATGAGCAGTTCTTC.

V is TRBV7-3 and J is TRBJ2-5; D is unclear. The CDR3 contains 13 residues. V lost 2 bases and J lost 2, with 6 bases in between. CDR1 is SGHTA, CDR2 FQGTGA, per germline. CDR3 loop: CASSLRPQETQYF. Written as DNA, the CDR3 is TGTGCCAGCAGCTTACGGCCTCAAGAGACCCAGTACTTC. Looking up the rest from reference TRBV7-3 and TRBJ2-5 gives the full variable domain: GAGVSQTPSNKVTEKGKYVELRCDPISGHTALYWYRQSLGQGPEFLIYFQGTGAADDSGLPNDRFFAVRPEGSVSTLKIQRTERGDSAVYLCASSLRPQETQYFGPGTRLLVL.

This clone turned up a few times. The same CDR3 also results from other DNA sequences found in this sample. The CDR3 loop is CASTLTSADTGELFF. The DNA for the CDR3 is TGTGCCAGCACTTTGACTAGCGCAGACACCGGGGAGCTGTTTTTT. This rearrangement joins TRBV2 to TRBJ2-2; 8 bases are shared with TRBD2. This CDR3 region has 15 residues. J gave up 3 bases and V 7 bases, and 7 bases lay outside the gene matches. Germline CDR1 reads SNHLY; CDR2 reads FYNNEI.

This clone was seen only once. The chain employs TRBV10-3 and TRBJ1-4; D call uncertain. Looked up from germline, CDR1 is ENHRY and CDR2 is SYGVKD. This CDR3 comprises 14 residues. V lost 6 bases and J lost 7, with 15 bases in between. The CDR3 here is CAISGSREGEKLFF. DNA for the CDR3: TGTGCCATCAGCGGGTCGCGGGAAGGTGAAAAACTGTTTTTT.

The chain combines TRBV15 with TRBJ2-5; the D gene is possibly TRBD2 (5 bases). Germline V gene sequence: CDR1 LNHNV, CDR2 YYDKDF (reference sequence). The CDR3 runs to 13 residues. V was trimmed by 5 bases and J by 3 bases, leaving 10 bases between them. The CDR3 DNA reads as TGTGCCACCAGCCGGCGGGTAGAAGAGACCCAGTACTTC. It specifies CATSRRVEETQYF.

This chain links TRBV18 with TRBJ2-2; no clear D gene. Trimming left V 2 bases short and J 6 bases short, with 7 bases between. The CDR3 sequence is 13 residues long. From germline, CDR1 is KGHSH and CDR2 LQKENI. The CDR3 spells CASSPVYSGELFF. The CDR3 nucleotides are TGTGCCAGCTCACCAGTTTATTCCGGGGAGCTGTTTTTT.

This clone appeared a single time. This chain joins TRBV7-2 and TRBJ2-1; D is ambiguous. The germline CDR1 and CDR2 sequences are SGHTA and FQGNSA. With 2 bases removed from V and 10 bases from J, the gap between germline ends came to 9 bases. This CDR3 has 12 residues. The CDR3 sequence: CASSLHGTEQFF. The CDR3, as DNA: TGTGCCAGCAGCTTACACGGTACCGAGCAGTTCTTC.